This T cell receptor beta chain was profiled in a study of CD8+CD57+ T cells in acquired aplastic anemia. The study, taken as a whole, reports: Patient and control CD8+ Simpson's diversity was not significantly different.

Patients included in sequencing had previously demonstrated CD8+CD57+ cell expansion by flow cytometry. Everyone among the patients had severe acquired aplastic anemia. Blood samples were obtained from patients who had received no prior therapy. Researchers used genomic DNA as the template to profile TCR beta VDJ and CDR3. TCRdb reprocessed the reads via MiXCR and lists one record per CDR3 protein. In the table there are around 210,000 distinct CDR3 sequences, less than 75% of which are singletons. Remarks on this clonotype: Antigen specificity is unknown.

With 4 bases removed from V and 10 bases from J, the gap between germline ends came to 14 bases. The CDR3 totals 13 residues. CDR1 and CDR2 from the germline V gene are LNHDA and SQIVND (reference sequence). J is TRBJ2-1 and V is TRBV19; no clear D gene. The sequenced material came from sorted CD4+, CD8+, or CD8+CD57+ T cells (not recorded which) from PBMCs. The receptor was derived from a human donor with aplastic anemia. CDR3 in DNA: TGTGCCAGTAGTAAACGAAGGGAATCGGAGCAGTTCTTC. Protein product: CASSKRRESEQFF.